One sample yielded the 20 T cell receptor beta chains listed below, sequenced in a study of a mutant IDH1 vaccine in newly diagnosed glioma. Time point here: week 47, end of study. Vaccinated patients received 300 ug of mutant IDH1 20-mer peptide per dose, with topical imiquimod. TCRdb's table, derived via immunoSEQ multiplex PCR, lists solely in-frame clones and lacks some. The profile shows approximately 50,000 clones, under 85% of them singletons. For these receptors, no antigen is known. The sample in question was PBMCs, obtained from a glioma patient whose treatment included an IDH1 peptide vaccine. Receptors were obtained from a woman in her 50s with glioma.

The gene calls are TRBV5-4 and TRBJ2-1; 11 bases line up with TRBD1. There are 16 residues in the CDR3. The V and J ends lost 2 bases and 8 bases, in that order; junction bases with no gene match: 9. Germline CDR1 SGHNT, CDR2 YYREEE (reference sequence). As DNA, the CDR3 is TGTGCCAGCAGCTTACCTTGGACAGGGGGCGGCGATGAGCAGTTCTTC. Amino acids: CASSLPWTGGGDEQFF.

This chain connects TRBV4-1 to TRBJ2-3; D may be TRBD1 (5 bases). The V end was cut by 2 bases, the J end by 5 bases, with 14 bases between. Germline lookup yields CDR1 MGHRA and CDR2 YSYEKL. The length of the CDR3 is 15 residues. The CDR3 spells CASSQSIRAQDTQYF. The CDR3 bases are TGCGCCAGCAGCCAATCTATCAGGGCGCAAGATACGCAGTATTTT.

The chain employs TRBV6-1 and TRBJ1-1; a possible D gene is TRBD1 (5 bases). Germline CDR1 is MNHNS and CDR2 is SASEGT. The CDR3 spans 15 residues. Trimming shortened V by 5 bases and J by 2 bases, and 15 bases separated the two germline ends. CDR3 in amino acids: CASSPRVQVNTEAFF. The CDR3 nucleotides are TGTGCCAGCAGTCCCAGGGTACAGGTCAACACTGAAGCTTTCTTT.

The chain couples TRBV19 to TRBJ1-2; 10 bases line up with TRBD1. V shed 1 base and J 8 bases; nucleotides not matched to a gene: 7. The length of the CDR3 is 15 residues. CDR1 LNHDA and CDR2 SQIVND come from the germline V gene (reference sequence). The CDR3 sequence is CASSIGFGTGVGYTF. CDR3 DNA sequence: TGTGCCAGTAGTATAGGATTCGGGACAGGGGTCGGCTACACCTTC. Complete variable domain (other parts from reference TRBV19 and TRBJ1-2): DGGITQSPKYLFRKEGQNVTLSCEQNLNHDAMYWYRQDPGQGLRLIYYSQIVNDFQKGDIAEGYSVSREKKESFPLTVTSAQKNPTAFYLCASSIGFGTGVGYTFGSGTRLTVV.

This chain links TRBV5-4 with TRBJ1-2; tentatively, D is TRBD1 (5 bases). The V and J ends lost 3 bases and 3 bases respectively, with 12 bases between them. The length of the CDR3 is 14 residues. The germline V gene encodes CDR1 SGHNT and CDR2 YYREEE (reference sequence). CDR3: CASSSPQEYYGYTF. The CDR3 nucleotides are TGTGCCAGCAGCTCGCCACAGGAGTACTATGGCTACACCTTC.

This chain joins TRBV4-3 and TRBJ2-5; D not resolved. Germline CDR1 reads LGHNA; CDR2 reads YSLEER. With 1 base removed from V and 5 bases from J, the gap between germline ends came to 8 bases. The CDR3 spans 13 residues. CDR3 protein: CASSQGPLETQYF. As DNA, the CDR3 is TGCGCCAGCAGCCAAGGACCCCTTGAGACCCAGTACTTC.

Comment on this clone: This sample also contains other DNA sequences that code for the same CDR3. The chain is built from TRBV6-5 and TRBJ2-5; D gene uncertain. Germline-derived CDR1 and CDR2 are MNHEY and SVGAGI. The CDR3 is 11 amino acids. Trimming took 6 bases from V and 4 from J, leaving 6 bases between them. CDR3 sequence reads: CASSSRETQYF. The CDR3 nucleotides read TGTGCCAGCAGCTCCCGAGAGACCCAGTACTTC.

This clone turned up a few times. The gene calls are TRBV20-1 and TRBJ1-2, with no clear D. The CDR3 spans 10 residues. Germline V gene sequence: CDR1 DFQATT, CDR2 SNEGSKA (reference sequence). The CDR3 DNA sequence: TGCATCCCCCCGGGTCGTAGCTACACCTTC. Translated, it gives CIPPGRSYTF.

This clone was found once. J is TRBJ1-1 and V is TRBV5-4, with D uncertain. This CDR3 has 14 amino acids. V gave up 3 bases and J gave up 1 base, with 10 bases separating them. Per the germline V gene, CDR1 is SGHNT and CDR2 is YYREEE (reference sequence). The CDR3, as DNA: TGTGCCAGCAGCTCCCAGAAAGGGAACACTGAAGCTTTCTTT. It yields the protein CASSSQKGNTEAFF.

The chain couples TRBV7-9 to TRBJ2-7; D gene unclear. Germline V CDR1 and CDR2: SEHNR, FQNEAQ (reference sequence). The CDR3 loop spans 13 amino acids. V was clipped by 6 bases and J by 2 bases, with 11 bases between them. The CDR3 loop reads CASRPDGTYEQYF. In DNA form, the CDR3 reads TGTGCCAGCAGGCCCGACGGAACCTACGAGCAGTACTTC.

The chain has TRBV27 and TRBJ1-5; D may be TRBD1 (6 bases). Trimming left V 3 bases short and J 6 bases short, with 12 bases between. Germline V gene data show CDR1 as MNHEY and CDR2 as SMNVEV (reference sequence). The CDR3 runs to 14 residues. As DNA, the CDR3 is TGTGCCAGCAGTTTCGGGGGAGGGGGTCAGCCCCAGCATTTT. Amino acid sequence: CASSFGGGGQPQHF.

The chain recombines TRBV6-1 with TRBJ2-4; D perhaps matches TRBD1 (5 bases). The CDR3 length is 11 residues. Germline V gives CDR1 MNHNS, CDR2 SASEGT. Trimming removed 3 bases from V and 12 bases from J, with 9 bases in between. The CDR3 coding sequence is TGTGCCAGCAGTGAGGGGCCTGATCAGTACTTC. This encodes CASSEGPDQYF.

A single count supports this clone. V gene TRBV9 combines with J gene TRBJ1-1; possible D gene TRBD1, 5 bases. Germline V gene lookup returns CDR1 SGDLS and CDR2 YYNGEE. This CDR3 is built from 16 residues. Trimming removed 0 bases from V and 3 bases from J, with 15 bases in between. The CDR3 reads CASSVAGGSPYTEAFF. In DNA form, the CDR3 reads TGTGCCAGCAGCGTAGCGGGGGGGAGTCCCTACACTGAAGCTTTCTTT. The full variable domain, with the rest looked up from reference TRBV9 and TRBJ1-1, is DSGVTQTPKHLITATGQRVTLRCSPRSGDLSVYWYQQSLDQGLQFLIQYYNGEERAKGNILERFSAQQFPDLHSELNLSSLELGDSALYFCASSVAGGSPYTEAFFGQGTRLTVV.

The gene calls are TRBV28 and TRBJ1-1; D ambiguous. Germline CDR1 is MDHEN and CDR2 is SYDVKM. Trimming stripped 7 bases from V and 8 bases from J, with 11 bases between. This CDR3 spans 11 amino acids. CDR3 sequence: CASIFSVEAFF. Written as DNA, the CDR3 is TGTGCCAGCATTTTCTCAGTGGAAGCTTTCTTT.

This chain links TRBV5-1 with TRBJ1-2, with 7 bases lining up with TRBD1. Per germline, CDR1 SGHRS and CDR2 YFSETQ. The CDR3 contains 15 residues. The trim removed 1 base at V and 3 bases at J, leaving 6 bases unmatched. The CDR3: CASSLSPGTDYGYTF. The CDR3 coding sequence is TGCGCCAGCAGCTTGTCTCCGGGGACAGACTATGGCTACACCTTC.

The chain links TRBV25-1 to TRBJ1-2, with D possibly being TRBD1 (5 bases). CDR3 length: 15 residues. Trimming left V 3 bases short and J 4 bases short, with 15 bases between. Germline V gene data show CDR1 as MGHDK and CDR2 as SYGVNS. CDR3 residues: CASSESAGTSYGYTF. As DNA, the CDR3 is TGTGCCAGCAGTGAGTCAGCCGGGACGTCCTATGGCTACACCTTC.

The rearrangement links TRBV19 to TRBJ1-1; the D is unclear. Looked up from germline, CDR1 is LNHDA and CDR2 is SQIVND (reference sequence). Trimming cost V 1 base and J 1 base, with 4 bases left between them. The CDR3 length is 13 residues. The DNA of the CDR3 is TGTGCCAGTAGTATAGCTACGAACACTGAAGCTTTCTTT. It encodes CASSIATNTEAFF.

The chain couples TRBV2 to TRBJ1-3; 9 bases are shared with TRBD1. The germline V gene has CDR1 SNHLY and CDR2 FYNNEI. This CDR3 is built from 18 residues. Trimming cost V 4 bases and J 0 bases; bases outside gene matches: 10. CDR3 in amino acids: CASSVGTGYIASGNTIYF. CDR3 coding DNA: TGTGCCAGCAGTGTAGGGACAGGGTACATTGCCTCTGGAAACACCATATATTTT.

This chain joins TRBV6-5 and TRBJ1-5; a weak D match, TRBD1 (5 bases). The length of the CDR3 is 15 residues. The germline gives CDR1 MNHEY, CDR2 SVGAGI. V lost 0 bases and J 7 bases, leaving 13 bases between the germline ends. The CDR3, as DNA: TGTGCCAGCAGTTACTCAGGGGCGCTCGGGCAGCCCCAGCATTTT. Its translation: CASSYSGALGQPQHF.

The J gene is TRBJ2-2, the V gene TRBV6-1; D remains unclear. Per the germline V gene, CDR1 is MNHNS and CDR2 is SASEGT. This CDR3 region has 12 residues. The V end was cut by 5 bases, the J end by 4 bases, with 5 bases between. CDR3 DNA sequence: TGTGCCAGCAGTTTATTCACCGGGGAGCTGTTTTTT. Amino acids: CASSLFTGELFF.